A selection of T cell receptor beta chains follows, all from one sample in a study of blood T cells in healthy people across ages. Each CDR3 protein gets one entry after TCRdb re-called the 5' RACE reads with MiXCR. The sample carries just under 750,000 distinct CDR3 sequences, roughly 20% recorded once. The sample was blood. The receptors were sampled from a man aged 65 to 85 in good health. The CDR3 runs from the conserved cysteine through the conserved F or W. D genes are given only for firm matches. Some rows have no size entry. The others give once, few or many, or a class for an expanded clone.

TGTGCCAGCAGTGCCTCCGGGACAGACTATGGCTACACCTTC | CASSASGTDYGYTF | TRBJ1-2 | TRBV6-1 | TRBD1 | few | 14
TGTGCCAGCAGATTAGGGGGGGGATCGAACACCGGGGAGCTGTTTTTT | CASRLGGGSNTGELFF | TRBJ2-2 | TRBV6-2/TRBV6-3 | - | few | 16
TGCGCCAGCAGCAAGGGACGGAGCTCCTACAATGAGCAGTTCTTC | CASSKGRSSYNEQFF | TRBJ2-1 | TRBV5-1 | - | few | 15
TGTGCCAGCACCAGGCAGCGGCGCACAGATACGCAGTATTTT | CASTRQRRTDTQYF | TRBJ2-3 | TRBV12-3/TRBV12-4 | - | - | 14
TGTGCCAGTACGTTCCAGGGCAGCCCCTCCTACGAGCAGTACTTC | CASTFQGSPSYEQYF | TRBJ2-7 | TRBV2 | - | - | 15
TGTGCCAGCAGTTTTGGGGGGTTTGGGGCCTACAATGAGCAGTTCTTC | CASSFGGFGAYNEQFF | TRBJ2-1 | TRBV28 | - | many | 16
TGTGCCAGCAGCTCACAAGTCTACAATGAGCAGTTCTTC | CASSSQVYNEQFF | TRBJ2-1 | TRBV14 | - | - | 13
TGTGCCATCAGTGAGTCCGGCAGGACCTCTGGAAACACCATATATTTT | CAISESGRTSGNTIYF | TRBJ1-3 | TRBV10-3 | - | few | 16
TGCGCCAGCAGCCCACAGGGGGCTAACTATGGCTACCCCTTC | CASSPQGANYGYPF | TRBJ1-2 | TRBV5-1 | TRBD1 | - | 14
TGCGCCAGCAGCCGGACGCCCCAGGACGGCTATGGCTACACCTTC | CASSRTPQDGYGYTF | TRBJ1-2 | TRBV4-3 | - | - | 15
TGTGCCAGCAGTTTATCCGGACAGGACTGGGGGGAGCAGTACTTC | CASSLSGQDWGEQYF | TRBJ2-7 | TRBV28 | TRBD1 | - | 15
TGTGCCATCAGTGACGTTCTAGCCCAAGAGACCCAGTACTTC | CAISDVLAQETQYF | TRBJ2-5 | TRBV10-3 | - | - | 14
TGTGCCAGCAGTGGGGCTGGAAGACTAGCGGGGGCTTACGAGCAGTACTTC | CASSGAGRLAGAYEQYF | TRBJ2-7 | TRBV12-3/TRBV12-4 | TRBD2 | - | 17
TGTGCCAGCAGTTACTTGGCCTACGAGCAGTACTTC | CASSYLAYEQYF | TRBJ2-7 | TRBV5-5 | - | few | 12
TGTGCCAGCACGGCGGGCCGACTAGCCAAAAACATTCAGTACTTC | CASTAGRLAKNIQYF | TRBJ2-4 | TRBV6-2/TRBV6-3 | - | - | 15